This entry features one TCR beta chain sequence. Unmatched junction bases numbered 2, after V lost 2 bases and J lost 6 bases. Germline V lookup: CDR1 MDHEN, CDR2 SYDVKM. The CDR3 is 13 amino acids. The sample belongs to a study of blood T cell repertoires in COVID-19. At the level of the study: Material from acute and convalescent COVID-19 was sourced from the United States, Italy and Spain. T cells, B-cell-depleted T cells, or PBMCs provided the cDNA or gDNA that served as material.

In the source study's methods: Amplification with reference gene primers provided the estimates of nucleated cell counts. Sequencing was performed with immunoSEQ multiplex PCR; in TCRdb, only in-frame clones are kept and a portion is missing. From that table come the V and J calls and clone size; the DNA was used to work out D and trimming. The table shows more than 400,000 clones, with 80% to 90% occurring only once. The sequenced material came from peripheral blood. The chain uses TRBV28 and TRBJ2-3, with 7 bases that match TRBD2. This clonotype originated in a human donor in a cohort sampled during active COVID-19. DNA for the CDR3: TGTGCCAGCAGTTTAGCGGGAGCCGATACGCAGTATTTT. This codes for CASSLAGADTQYF.